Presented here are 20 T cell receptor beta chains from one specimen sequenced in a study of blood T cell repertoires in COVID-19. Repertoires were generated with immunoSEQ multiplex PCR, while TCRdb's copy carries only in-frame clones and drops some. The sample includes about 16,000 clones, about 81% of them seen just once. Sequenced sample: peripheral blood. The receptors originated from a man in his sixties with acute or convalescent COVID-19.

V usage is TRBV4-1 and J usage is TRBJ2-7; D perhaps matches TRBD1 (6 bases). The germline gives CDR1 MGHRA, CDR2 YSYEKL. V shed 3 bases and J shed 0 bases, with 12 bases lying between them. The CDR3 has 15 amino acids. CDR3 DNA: TGCGCCAGCAGCCATGGGCAGGGGTACTCCTACGAGCAGTACTTC. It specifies CASSHGQGYSYEQYF.

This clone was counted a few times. Written as DNA, the CDR3 is TGTGCCAGCAGAAGGACAGGGGCCGAAAACTATGGCTACACCTTC. This encodes CASRRTGAENYGYTF. The chain is built from TRBV9 and TRBJ1-2, with 9 bases fitting TRBD1. CDR3 length: 15 residues. Germline V CDR1 and CDR2: SGDLS, YYNGEE. V shed 5 bases and J 2 bases; nucleotides not matched to a gene: 7.

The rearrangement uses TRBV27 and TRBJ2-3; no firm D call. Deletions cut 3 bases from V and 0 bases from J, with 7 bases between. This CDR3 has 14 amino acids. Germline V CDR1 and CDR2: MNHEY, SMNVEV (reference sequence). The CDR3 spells CASSFSRSTDTQYF. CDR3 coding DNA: TGTGCCAGCAGTTTTAGTCGGAGCACAGATACGCAGTATTTT.

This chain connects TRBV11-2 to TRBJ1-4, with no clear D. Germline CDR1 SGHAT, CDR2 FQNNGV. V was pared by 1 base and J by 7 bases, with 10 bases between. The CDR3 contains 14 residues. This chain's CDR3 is CASSLARAGEKLFF. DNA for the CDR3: TGTGCCAGCAGCTTAGCGAGGGCTGGTGAAAAACTGTTTTTT.

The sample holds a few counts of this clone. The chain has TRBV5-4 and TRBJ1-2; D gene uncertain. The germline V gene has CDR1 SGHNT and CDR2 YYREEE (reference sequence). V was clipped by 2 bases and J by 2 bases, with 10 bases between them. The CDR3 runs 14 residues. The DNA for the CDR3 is TGTGCCAGCAGCTTCAAGTACAGAAACTATGGCTACACCTTC. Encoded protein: CASSFKYRNYGYTF. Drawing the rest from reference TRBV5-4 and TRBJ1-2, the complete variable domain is ETGVTQSPTHLIKTRGQQVTLRCSSQSGHNTVSWYQQALGQGPQFIFQYYREEENGRGNFPPRFSGLQFPNYSSELNVNALELDDSALYLCASSFKYRNYGYTFGSGTRLTVV.

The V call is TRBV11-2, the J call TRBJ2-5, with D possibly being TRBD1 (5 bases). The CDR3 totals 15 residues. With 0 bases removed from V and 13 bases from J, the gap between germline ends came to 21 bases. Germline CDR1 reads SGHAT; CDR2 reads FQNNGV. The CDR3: CASSLDASDTDLSYF. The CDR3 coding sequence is TGTGCCAGCAGCTTAGACGCCTCGGACACAGACCTCTCGTACTTC.

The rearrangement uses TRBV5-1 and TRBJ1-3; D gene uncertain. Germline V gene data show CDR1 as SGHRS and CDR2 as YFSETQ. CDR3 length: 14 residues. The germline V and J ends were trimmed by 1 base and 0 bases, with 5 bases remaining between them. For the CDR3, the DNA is TGCGCCAGCAGCTTGTCAGTCTCTGGAAACACCATATATTTT. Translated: CASSLSVSGNTIYF.

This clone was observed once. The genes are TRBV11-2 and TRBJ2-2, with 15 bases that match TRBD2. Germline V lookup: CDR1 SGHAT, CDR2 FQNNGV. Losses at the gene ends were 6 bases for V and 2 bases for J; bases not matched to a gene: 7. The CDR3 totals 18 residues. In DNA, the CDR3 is TGTGCCAGCAGTCCCGGGACTAGCGGGGGGCTTAACACCGGGGAGCTGTTTTTT. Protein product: CASSPGTSGGLNTGELFF.

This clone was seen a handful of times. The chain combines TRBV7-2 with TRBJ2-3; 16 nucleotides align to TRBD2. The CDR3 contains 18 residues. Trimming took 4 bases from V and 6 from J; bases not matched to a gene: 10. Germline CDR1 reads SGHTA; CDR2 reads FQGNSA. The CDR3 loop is CASSSPGLAGGPWDTQYF. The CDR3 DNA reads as TGTGCCAGCAGCTCCCCGGGACTAGCGGGGGGGCCGTGGGATACGCAGTATTTT.

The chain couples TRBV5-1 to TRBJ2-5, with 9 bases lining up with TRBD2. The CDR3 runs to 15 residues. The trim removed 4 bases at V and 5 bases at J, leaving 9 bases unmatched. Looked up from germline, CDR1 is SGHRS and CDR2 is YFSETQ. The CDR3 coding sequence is TGCGCCAGCAGCACGACAGCGGGGGGTGGGGAGACCCAGTACTTC. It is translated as CASSTTAGGGETQYF.

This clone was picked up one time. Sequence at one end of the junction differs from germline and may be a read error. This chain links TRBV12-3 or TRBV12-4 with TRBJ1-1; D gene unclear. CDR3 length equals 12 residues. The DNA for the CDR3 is TGTGGCAGCGGGGAGGGAACCCCTGAAGCTTTCTTT. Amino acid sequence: CGSGEGTPEAFF.

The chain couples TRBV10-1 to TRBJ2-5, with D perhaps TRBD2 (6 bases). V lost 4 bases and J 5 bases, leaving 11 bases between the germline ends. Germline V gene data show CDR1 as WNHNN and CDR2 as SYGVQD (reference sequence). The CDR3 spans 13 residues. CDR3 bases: TGCGCCAGCAGTGGGGGGGTAATGGAGACCCAGTACTTC. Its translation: CASSGGVMETQYF.

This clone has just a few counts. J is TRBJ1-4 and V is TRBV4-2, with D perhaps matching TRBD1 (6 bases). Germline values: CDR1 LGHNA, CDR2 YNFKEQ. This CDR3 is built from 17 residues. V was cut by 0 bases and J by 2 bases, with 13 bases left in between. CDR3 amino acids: CASSQEPRGSTNEKLFF. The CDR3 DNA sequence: TGTGCCAGCAGCCAAGAGCCCAGGGGTTCCACTAATGAAAAACTGTTTTTT.

The chain's CDR3 is CSVEGGQVYGYTF. The CDR3 DNA reads as TGCAGCGTTGAAGGGGGACAGGTCTATGGCTACACCTTC. The chain uses TRBV29-1 and TRBJ1-2, with TRBD1 identical over 8 bases. This CDR3 contains 13 residues. From germline, CDR1 is SQVTM and CDR2 ANQGSEA. V gave up 1 base and J gave up 4 bases; unmatched junction bases: 2.

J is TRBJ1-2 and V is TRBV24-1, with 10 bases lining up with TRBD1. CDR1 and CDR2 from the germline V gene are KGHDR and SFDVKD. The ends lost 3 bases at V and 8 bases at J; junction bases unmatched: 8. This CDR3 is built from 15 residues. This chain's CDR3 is CATSDPRQGAEGYTF. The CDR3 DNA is TGTGCCACCAGTGATCCAAGACAGGGGGCCGAAGGCTACACCTTC.

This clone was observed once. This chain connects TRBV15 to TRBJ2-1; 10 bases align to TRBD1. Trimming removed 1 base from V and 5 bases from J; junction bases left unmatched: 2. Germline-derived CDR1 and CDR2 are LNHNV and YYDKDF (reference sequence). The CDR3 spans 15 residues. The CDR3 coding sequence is TGTGCCACCAGCAGAGTGACAGGGGGCCACAATGAGCAGTTCTTC. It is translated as CATSRVTGGHNEQFF. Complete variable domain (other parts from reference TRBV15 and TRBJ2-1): DAMVIQNPRYQVTQFGKPVTLSCSQTLNHNVMYWYQQKSSQAPKLLFHYYDKDFNNEADTPDNFQSRRPNTSFCFLDIRSPGLGDTAMYLCATSRVTGGHNEQFFGPGTRLTVL.

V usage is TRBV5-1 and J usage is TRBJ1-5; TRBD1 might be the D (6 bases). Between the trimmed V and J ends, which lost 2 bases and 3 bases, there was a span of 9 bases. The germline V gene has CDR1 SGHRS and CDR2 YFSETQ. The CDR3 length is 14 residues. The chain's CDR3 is CASSFDRPNQPQHF. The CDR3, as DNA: TGCGCCAGCAGCTTCGACAGGCCCAATCAGCCCCAGCATTTT.

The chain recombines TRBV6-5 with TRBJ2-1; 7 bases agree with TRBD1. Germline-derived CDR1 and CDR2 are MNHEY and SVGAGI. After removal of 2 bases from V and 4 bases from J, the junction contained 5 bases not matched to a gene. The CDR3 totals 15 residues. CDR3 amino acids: CASSYEGGAYNEQFF. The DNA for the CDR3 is TGTGCCAGCAGTTACGAAGGGGGCGCGTACAATGAGCAGTTCTTC.

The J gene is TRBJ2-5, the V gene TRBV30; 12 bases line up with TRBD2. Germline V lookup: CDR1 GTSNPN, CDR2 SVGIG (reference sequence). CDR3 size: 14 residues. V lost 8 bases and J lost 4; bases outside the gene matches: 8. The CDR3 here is CALSSGGAGETQYF. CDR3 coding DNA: TGTGCCCTTTCTAGCGGGGGGGCCGGAGAGACCCAGTACTTC.

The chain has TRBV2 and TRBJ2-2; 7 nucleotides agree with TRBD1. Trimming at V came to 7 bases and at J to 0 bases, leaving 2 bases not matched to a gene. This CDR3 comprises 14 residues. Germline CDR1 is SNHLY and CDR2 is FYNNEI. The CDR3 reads CASTGTANTGELFF. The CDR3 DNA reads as TGTGCCAGCACTGGGACAGCGAACACCGGGGAGCTGTTTTTT.